Following are 11 T cell receptor beta chains from one sample sequenced in a study of CD8 T cells in ankylosing spondylitis. Each CDR3 protein is one row after TCRdb ran MiXCR on the 5' RACE reads. Among roughly 250,000 distinct CDR3 sequences, roughly 8.6% were seen once, and the ten largest hold over 6.5%. What was sequenced was blood, either unsorted or a sorted T cell fraction (not recorded which). The receptors originated from a male donor with ankylosing spondylitis or in good health (not recorded which).

This clonotype was seen a handful of times. The V call is TRBV5-1, the J call TRBJ2-5, with 11 bases aligning to TRBD2. CDR3 size: 16 residues. Looked up from germline, CDR1 is SGHRS and CDR2 is YFSETQ. V trimming: 4 bases; J trimming: 4 bases; junction bases outside the gene matches: 9. Written as DNA, the CDR3 is TGCGCCAGCAGCCCGACTAGCGGGATCCCTCCAGAGACCCAGTACTTC. It yields the protein CASSPTSGIPPETQYF.

This clonotype was counted ten times or more. This rearrangement joins TRBV7-9 to TRBJ1-4; a possible D gene is TRBD1 (5 bases). V gave up 4 bases and J gave up 7 bases, with 13 bases separating them. Germline V gene sequence: CDR1 SEHNR, CDR2 FQNEAQ (reference sequence). CDR3 length: 14 amino acids. The CDR3 DNA sequence: TGTGCCAGCAGCTCCGCGACAGTGGCTGAAAAACTGTTTTTT. Encoded protein: CASSSATVAEKLFF.

The CDR3 DNA is TGTGCCAGCTCACCGAAGGACAGGCACTCTGGAAACACCATATATTTT. Translating gives CASSPKDRHSGNTIYF. The rearrangement joins TRBV18 to TRBJ1-3; 7 nucleotides line up with TRBD1. This CDR3 region has 16 residues. The junction had 5 bases not matched to a gene; V was cut back by 3 bases and J by 0 bases. Germline CDR1 KGHSH, CDR2 LQKENI.

J is TRBJ2-2 and V is TRBV7-2; 7 positions agree with TRBD1. J gave up 6 bases and V 5 bases, and 3 bases lay outside the gene matches. The CDR3 sequence is 13 residues long. The germline gives CDR1 SGHTA, CDR2 FQGNSA. This CDR3 reads CASSLDRAGELFF. The DNA for the CDR3 is TGTGCCAGCAGCCTAGACAGGGCCGGGGAGCTGTTTTTT.

This clonotype was observed many times. The chain combines TRBV7-2 with TRBJ1-6, with 7 positions matching TRBD1. The germline gives CDR1 SGHTA, CDR2 FQGNSA. With V trimmed by 5 bases and J by 10 bases, 8 bases remained unmatched. The CDR3 totals 14 residues. The CDR3 region has the DNA TGTGCCAGCAGCAGGGAGGGGGCGACCTCACCCCTCCACTTT. Protein sequence: CASSREGATSPLHF.

This clonotype was seen at least ten times. This chain links TRBV20-1 with TRBJ2-5; a possible D gene is TRBD2 (6 bases). Germline assignment: CDR1 DFQATT and CDR2 SNEGSKA (reference sequence). The CDR3 spans 13 residues. V was shortened by 6 bases and J by 3 bases, with 14 bases between the two germline ends. The CDR3 sequence: CSAHVGGEETQYF. For the CDR3, the DNA is TGCAGTGCCCACGTCGGAGGGGAAGAGACCCAGTACTTC.

This clonotype was counted ten times or more. The chain employs TRBV19 and TRBJ2-1; 7 positions match TRBD2. V gave up 8 bases and J gave up 8 bases; unmatched junction bases: 15. The CDR3 sequence is 15 residues long. The V gene's germline CDR1 is LNHDA and CDR2 SQIVND (reference sequence). CDR3 sequence reads: CASGPGGSIGDEQFF. CDR3 in DNA: TGTGCCAGTGGCCCCGGCGGGAGTATAGGGGATGAGCAGTTCTTC. Full variable domain (rest looked up from reference TRBV19 and TRBJ2-1): DGGITQSPKYLFRKEGQNVTLSCEQNLNHDAMYWYRQDPGQGLRLIYYSQIVNDFQKGDIAEGYSVSREKKESFPLTVTSAQKNPTAFYLCASGPGGSIGDEQFFGPGTRLTVL.

This clonotype was observed many times. V is TRBV19 and J is TRBJ1-4, with 8 nucleotides matching TRBD1. CDR1 and CDR2 from the germline V gene are LNHDA and SQIVND (reference sequence). The trim removed 6 bases at V and 3 bases at J, leaving 9 bases unmatched. The CDR3 loop spans 16 amino acids. CDR3 nucleotides: TGTGCCAGTAGGCCACAGGGGGAAGGCGCTAATGAAAAACTGTTTTTT. Translating it yields CASRPQGEGANEKLFF. The whole variable domain, remainder taken from reference TRBV19 and TRBJ1-4, is DGGITQSPKYLFRKEGQNVTLSCEQNLNHDAMYWYRQDPGQGLRLIYYSQIVNDFQKGDIAEGYSVSREKKESFPLTVTSAQKNPTAFYLCASRPQGEGANEKLFFGSGTQLSVL.

This clonotype was detected only a few times. V gene TRBV5-1 combines with J gene TRBJ2-7, with no clear D. This CDR3 spans 14 amino acids. The V and J ends lost 2 bases and 3 bases respectively, with 12 bases between them. CDR1 and CDR2 (germline): SGHRS, YFSETQ. The CDR3 sequence: CASSFASGDYEQYF. The DNA for the CDR3 is TGCGCCAGCAGCTTTGCATCAGGAGACTACGAGCAGTACTTC. The full variable domain, with the rest looked up from reference TRBV5-1 and TRBJ2-7, is KAGVTQTPRYLIKTRGQQVTLSCSPISGHRSVSWYQQTPGQGLQFLFEYFSETQRNKGNFPGRFSGRQFSNSRSEMNVSTLELGDSALYLCASSFASGDYEQYFGPGTRLTVT.

On this clonotype: A much larger clone sits a single nucleotide away, making a read error possible. The chain couples TRBV20-1 to TRBJ1-2, with TRBD1 identical over 7 bases. Trimming took 5 bases from V and 2 from J; bases not matched to a gene: 8. CDR3 length equals 14 residues. Germline CDR1 reads DFQATT; CDR2 reads SNEGSKA (reference sequence). The CDR3 coding sequence is TGCAGTGCTGTGCCGGGACAGAAAAACTATGGCTACACCTTC. This codes for CSAVPGQKNYGYTF.

There are many counts of this clonotype. The chain links TRBV24-1 to TRBJ2-1; D may match TRBD1 or TRBD2 (5 bases each). V lost 7 bases and J 3 bases, leaving 12 bases between the germline ends. This CDR3 region has 14 residues. Germline-derived CDR1 and CDR2 are KGHDR and SFDVKD. The CDR3 coding sequence is TGTGCCACCAGCCCGGGGCAGTTCTACAATGAGCAGTTCTTC. Translation gives CATSPGQFYNEQFF.